This T cell receptor (beta chain) stems from a study of blood T cell repertoires in COVID-19. Study overall: PBMCs, B-cell-depleted T cells, or T cells provided the cDNA or gDNA that made up the material.

After removal of 5 bases from V and 10 bases from J, the junction contained 8 bases not matched to a gene. The CDR3 spans 15 residues. The germline gives CDR1 SGHAT, CDR2 FQNNGV. Only in-frame clones appear in the TCRdb table, and some are missing; sequencing was by immunoSEQ multiplex PCR. In the table there are approximately 100,000 clones, approximately 90% of which are singletons. This clonotype originated in a man aged 60 to 75 with acute or convalescent COVID-19. The chain joins TRBV11-2 to TRBJ2-1, with TRBD2 identical over 13 bases. Specimen: peripheral blood. The CDR3 spells CASSPGTSGTGEQFF. The CDR3 nucleotides read TGTGCCAGCAGCCCCGGGACTAGCGGGACGGGGGAGCAGTTCTTC.